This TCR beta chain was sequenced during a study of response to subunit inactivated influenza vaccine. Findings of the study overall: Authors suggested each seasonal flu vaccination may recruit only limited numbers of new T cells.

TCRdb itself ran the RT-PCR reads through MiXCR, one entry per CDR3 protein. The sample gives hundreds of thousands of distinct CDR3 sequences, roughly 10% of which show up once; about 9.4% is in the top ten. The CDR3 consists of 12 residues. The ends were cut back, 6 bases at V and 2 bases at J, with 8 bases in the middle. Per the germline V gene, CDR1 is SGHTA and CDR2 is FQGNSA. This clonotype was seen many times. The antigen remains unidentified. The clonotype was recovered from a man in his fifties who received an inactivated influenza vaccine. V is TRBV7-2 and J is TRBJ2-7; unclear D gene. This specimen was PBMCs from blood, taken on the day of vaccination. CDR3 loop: CASSPSPYEQYF. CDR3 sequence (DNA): TGTGCCAGCAGTCCCTCCCCCTACGAGCAGTACTTC.